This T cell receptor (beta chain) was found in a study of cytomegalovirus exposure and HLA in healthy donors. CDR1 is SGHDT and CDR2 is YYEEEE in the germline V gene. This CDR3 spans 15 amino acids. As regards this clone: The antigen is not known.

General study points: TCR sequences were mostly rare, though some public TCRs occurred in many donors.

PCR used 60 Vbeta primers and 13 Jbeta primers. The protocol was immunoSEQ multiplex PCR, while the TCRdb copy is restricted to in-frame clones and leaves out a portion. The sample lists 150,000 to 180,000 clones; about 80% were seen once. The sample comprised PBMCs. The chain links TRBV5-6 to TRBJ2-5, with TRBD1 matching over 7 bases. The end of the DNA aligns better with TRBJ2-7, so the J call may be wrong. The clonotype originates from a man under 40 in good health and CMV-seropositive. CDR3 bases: TGTGCCAGCAGCTTAGGGACAGAGCGACCCTACGAGCAGTACTTC. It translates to CASSLGTERPYEQYF.